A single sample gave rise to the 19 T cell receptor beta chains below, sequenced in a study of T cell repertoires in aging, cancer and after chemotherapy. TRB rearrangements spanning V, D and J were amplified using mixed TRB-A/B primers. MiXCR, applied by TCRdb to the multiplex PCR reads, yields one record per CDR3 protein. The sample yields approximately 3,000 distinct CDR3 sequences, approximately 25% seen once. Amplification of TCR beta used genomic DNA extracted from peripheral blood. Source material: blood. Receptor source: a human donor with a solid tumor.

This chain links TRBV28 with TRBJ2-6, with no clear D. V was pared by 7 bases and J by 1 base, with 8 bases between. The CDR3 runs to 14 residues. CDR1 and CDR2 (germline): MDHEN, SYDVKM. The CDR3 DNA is TGTGCCAGCACTTCTCAGTCTGGGGCCAACGTCCTGACTTTC. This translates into CASTSQSGANVLTF.

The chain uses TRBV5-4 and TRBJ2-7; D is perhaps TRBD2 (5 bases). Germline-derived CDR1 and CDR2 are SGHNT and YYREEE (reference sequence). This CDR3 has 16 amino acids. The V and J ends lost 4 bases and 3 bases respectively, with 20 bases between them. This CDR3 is CASSLGGLAIHYEQYF. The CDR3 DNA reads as TGTGCCAGCAGCCTGGGCGGACTTGCAATACACTACGAGCAGTACTTC.

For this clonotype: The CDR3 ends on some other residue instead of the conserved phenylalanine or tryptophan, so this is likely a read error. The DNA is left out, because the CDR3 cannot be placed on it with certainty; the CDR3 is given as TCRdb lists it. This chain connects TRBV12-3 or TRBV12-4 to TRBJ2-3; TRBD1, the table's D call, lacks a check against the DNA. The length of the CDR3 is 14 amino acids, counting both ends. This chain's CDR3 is CASSLNWATGGFYY.

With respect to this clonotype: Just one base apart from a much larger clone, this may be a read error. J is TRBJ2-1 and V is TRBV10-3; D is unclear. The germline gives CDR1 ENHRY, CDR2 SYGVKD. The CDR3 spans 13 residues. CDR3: CAIRLTDYNKQFF. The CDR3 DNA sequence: TGTGCCATCAGACTAACAGATTACAATAAGCAGTTCTTC.

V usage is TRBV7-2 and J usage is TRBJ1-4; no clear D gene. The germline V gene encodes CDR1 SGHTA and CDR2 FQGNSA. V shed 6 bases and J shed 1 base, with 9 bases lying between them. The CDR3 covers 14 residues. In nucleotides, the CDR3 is TGTGCCAGCAGAACCCGGGGAACTAATGAAAAACTGTTTTTT. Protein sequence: CASRTRGTNEKLFF.

The CDR3: CASILAGDYEQYF. The CDR3 DNA follows: TGTGCCAGCATCCTAGCGGGCGACTACGAGCAGTACTTC. The chain has TRBV5-5 and TRBJ2-7, with 8 bases matching TRBD2. Germline V lookup: CDR1 SGHKS, CDR2 YYEKEE (reference sequence). V shed 6 bases, J shed 3 bases, and the junction held 5 bases outside the gene matches. The CDR3 is made up of 13 amino acids. Supplemented by reference TRBV5-5 and TRBJ2-7, the full variable domain reads DAGVTQSPTHLIKTRGQQVTLRCSPISGHKSVSWYQQVLGQGPQFIFQYYEKEERGRGNFPDRFSARQFPNYSSELNVNALLLGDSALYLCASILAGDYEQYFGPGTRLTVT.

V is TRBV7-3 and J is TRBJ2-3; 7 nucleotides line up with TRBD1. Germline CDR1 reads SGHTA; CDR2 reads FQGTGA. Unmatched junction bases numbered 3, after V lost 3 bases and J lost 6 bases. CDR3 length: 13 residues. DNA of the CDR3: TGTGCCAGCAGCTTGCAGACAGGGGATACGCAGTATTTT. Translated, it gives CASSLQTGDTQYF.

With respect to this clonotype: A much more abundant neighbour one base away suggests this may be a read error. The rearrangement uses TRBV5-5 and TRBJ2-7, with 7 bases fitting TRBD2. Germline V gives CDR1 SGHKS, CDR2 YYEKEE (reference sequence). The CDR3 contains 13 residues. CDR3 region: CASSLAWDYKQYF. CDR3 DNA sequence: TGTGCCAGCAGCTTGGCCTGGGACTACAAGCAGTACTTC.

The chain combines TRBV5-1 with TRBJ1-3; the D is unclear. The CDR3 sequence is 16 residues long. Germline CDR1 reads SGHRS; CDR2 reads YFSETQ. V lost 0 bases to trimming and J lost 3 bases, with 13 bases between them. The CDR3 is CASSLGLGAIGNTIYF. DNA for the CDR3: TGCGCCAGCAGCTTGGGACTGGGAGCGATTGGAAACACCATATATTTT. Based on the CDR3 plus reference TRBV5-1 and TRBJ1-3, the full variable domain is KAGVTQTPRYLIKTRGQQVTLSCSPISGHRSVSWYQQTPGQGLQFLFEYFSETQRNKGNFPGRFSGRQFSNSRSEMNVSTLELGDSALYLCASSLGLGAIGNTIYFGEGSWLTVV.

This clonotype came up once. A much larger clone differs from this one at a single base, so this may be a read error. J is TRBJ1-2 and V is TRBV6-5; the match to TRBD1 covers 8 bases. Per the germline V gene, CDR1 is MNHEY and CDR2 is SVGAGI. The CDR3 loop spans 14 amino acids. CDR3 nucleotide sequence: TGTACCAGCAGTAGTCGACAGGGGAACTATGGCTACACCTTC. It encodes CTSSSRQGNYGYTF.

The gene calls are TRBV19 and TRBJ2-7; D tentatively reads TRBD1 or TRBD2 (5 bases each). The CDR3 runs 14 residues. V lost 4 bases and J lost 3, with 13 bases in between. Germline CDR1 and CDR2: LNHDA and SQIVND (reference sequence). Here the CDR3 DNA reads TGTGCCAGTAGTAAAGGTCGGGGCTTCTACGAGCAGTACTTC. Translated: CASSKGRGFYEQYF.

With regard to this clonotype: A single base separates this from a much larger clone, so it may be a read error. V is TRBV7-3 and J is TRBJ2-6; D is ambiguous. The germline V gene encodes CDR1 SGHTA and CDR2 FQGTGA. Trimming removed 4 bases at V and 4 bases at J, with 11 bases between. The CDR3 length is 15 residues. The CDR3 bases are TGTGCCAGCAGCTCTGAACAACACGGGGCCAACGTCCTGACTTTC. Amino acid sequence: CASSSEQHGANVLTF.

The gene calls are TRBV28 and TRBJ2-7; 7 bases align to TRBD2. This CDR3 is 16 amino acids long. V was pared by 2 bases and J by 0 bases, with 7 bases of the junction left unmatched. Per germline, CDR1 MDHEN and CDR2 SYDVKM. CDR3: CASSLTASGSSYEQYF. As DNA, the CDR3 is TGTGCCAGCAGTTTAACGGCTAGCGGAAGCTCCTACGAGCAGTACTTC.

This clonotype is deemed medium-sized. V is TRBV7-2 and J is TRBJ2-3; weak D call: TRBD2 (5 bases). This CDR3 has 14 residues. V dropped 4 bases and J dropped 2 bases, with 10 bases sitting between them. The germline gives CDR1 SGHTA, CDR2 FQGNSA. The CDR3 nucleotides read TGTGCCAGCAGCTCAACGGGATTCACAGATACGCAGTATTTT. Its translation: CASSSTGFTDTQYF.

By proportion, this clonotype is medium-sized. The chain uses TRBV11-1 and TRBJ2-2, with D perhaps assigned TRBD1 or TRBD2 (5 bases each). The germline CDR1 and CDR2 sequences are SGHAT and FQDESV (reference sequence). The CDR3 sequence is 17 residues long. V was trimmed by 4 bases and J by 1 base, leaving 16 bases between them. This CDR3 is CASSSRRGARNTGELFF. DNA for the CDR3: TGTGCCAGCAGCTCCCGACGAGGGGCTCGGAACACCGGGGAGCTGTTTTTT.

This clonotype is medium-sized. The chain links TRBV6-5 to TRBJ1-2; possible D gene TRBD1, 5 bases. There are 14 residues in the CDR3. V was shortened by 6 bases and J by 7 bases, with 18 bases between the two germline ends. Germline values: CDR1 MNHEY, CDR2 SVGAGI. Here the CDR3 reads CASSWDPRLSGYTF. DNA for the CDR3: TGTGCCAGCAGCTGGGACCCCCGGCTCTCTGGCTACACCTTC.

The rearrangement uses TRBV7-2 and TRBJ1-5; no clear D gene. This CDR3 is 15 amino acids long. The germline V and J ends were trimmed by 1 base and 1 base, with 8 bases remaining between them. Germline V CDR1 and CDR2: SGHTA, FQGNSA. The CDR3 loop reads CASSLGEISNQPQHF. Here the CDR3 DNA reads TGTGCCAGCAGCTTAGGGGAGATCAGCAATCAGCCCCAGCATTTT.

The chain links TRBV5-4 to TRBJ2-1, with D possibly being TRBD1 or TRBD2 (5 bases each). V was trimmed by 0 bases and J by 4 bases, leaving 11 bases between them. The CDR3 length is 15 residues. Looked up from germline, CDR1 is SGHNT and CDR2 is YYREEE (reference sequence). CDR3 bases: TGTGCCAGCAGCTTGGATAGGGGCGGGTACAATGAGCAGTTCTTC. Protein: CASSLDRGGYNEQFF.

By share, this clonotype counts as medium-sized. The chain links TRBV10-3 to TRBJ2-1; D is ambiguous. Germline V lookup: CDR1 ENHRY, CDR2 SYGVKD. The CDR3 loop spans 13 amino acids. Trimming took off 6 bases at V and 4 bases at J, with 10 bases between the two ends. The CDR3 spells CAIRLTDYNEQFF. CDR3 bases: TGTGCCATCAGACTAACAGATTACAATGAGCAGTTCTTC.